One and the same sample provided the 22 T cell receptor beta chains below, sequenced in a study of blood T cells in healthy people across ages. The second PCR ran about 6 to 11 cycles with a sample-barcoded 5' primer and J-beta primers. TCRdb redid the calling of the 5' RACE reads with MiXCR, one entry per CDR3 protein. The data hold approximately 1,700,000 distinct CDR3 sequences, with roughly two fifths observed a single time. The specimen sequenced was blood. The receptors derive from a human donor in good health.

This chain connects TRBV3-1 to TRBJ2-7, with 10 bases aligning to TRBD1. V lost 1 base and J lost 6; bases outside the gene matches: 6. The CDR3 is 15 residues long. Germline V gene data show CDR1 as LGHDT and CDR2 as YNNKEL (reference sequence). CDR3 region: CASSQGGTGVTEQYF. As DNA, the CDR3 is TGTGCCAGCAGCCAAGGCGGGACAGGGGTTACCGAGCAGTACTTC.

This clonotype was observed many times. The chain links TRBV6-5 to TRBJ2-3; possible D gene TRBD1, 6 bases. Germline-derived CDR1 and CDR2 are MNHEY and SVGAGI. V was pared by 6 bases and J by 3 bases, with 10 bases between. This CDR3 is built from 13 residues. The CDR3: CASRRQGTDTQYF. The CDR3 nucleotides read TGTGCCAGCAGACGCCAGGGGACAGATACGCAGTATTTT.

In this sample, this clonotype turned up a few times. V is TRBV6-4 and J is TRBJ1-1; no reliable D call. In germline, CDR1 is MRHNA, CDR2 SNTAGT. Trimming removed 2 bases from V and 5 bases from J, with 9 bases in between. The CDR3 runs to 13 residues. This CDR3 reads CASSDVIGTEAFF. Here the CDR3 DNA reads TGTGCCAGCAGTGACGTAATAGGGACTGAAGCTTTCTTT.

In this sample, this clonotype turned up a few times. This rearrangement joins TRBV12-3 or TRBV12-4 to TRBJ2-4, with TRBD2 as a possible D gene (6 bases). The CDR3 extends over 16 amino acids. With 6 bases removed from V and 0 bases from J, the gap between germline ends came to 15 bases. CDR3 protein: CASREKTGGAKNIQYF. In DNA, the CDR3 is TGTGCCAGCAGAGAAAAAACCGGGGGAGCCAAAAACATTCAGTACTTC.

V and J are TRBV6-5 and TRBJ2-3; 7 nucleotides match TRBD1. The CDR3 extends over 14 amino acids. V trimming: 10 bases; J trimming: 1 base; junction bases outside the gene matches: 8. From germline, CDR1 is MNHEY and CDR2 SVGAGI. In DNA, the CDR3 is TGTGCCACGGCTAGACAGGGAGGCACAGATACGCAGTATTTT. Its translation: CATARQGGTDTQYF.

J is TRBJ2-3 and V is TRBV10-3; D possibly corresponds to TRBD2 (5 bases). The CDR3 sequence is 14 residues long. The germline CDR1 and CDR2 sequences are ENHRY and SYGVKD. V was clipped by 2 bases and J by 0 bases, with 6 bases between them. CDR3 bases: TGTGCCATCAGTGAGCGGACTAGCACAGATACGCAGTATTTT. The encoded protein is CAISERTSTDTQYF.

This chain uses TRBV4-3 with TRBJ1-6; D unresolved. The germline CDR1 and CDR2 sequences are LGHNA and YSLEER. There are 17 residues in the CDR3. The germline V and J ends were trimmed by 4 bases and 0 bases, with 13 bases remaining between them. The CDR3 is CASSPRHGFSYNSPLHF. The DNA for the CDR3 is TGCGCCAGCAGCCCAAGACACGGGTTCTCCTATAATTCACCCCTCCACTTT.

This chain joins TRBV15 and TRBJ2-3; a weak D match, TRBD2 (6 bases). The CDR3 is made up of 14 amino acids. V was trimmed by 5 bases and J by 4 bases, leaving 13 bases between them. Germline V lookup: CDR1 LNHNV, CDR2 YYDKDF (reference sequence). CDR3 sequence (DNA): TGTGCCACCAGCCCCGGGGGTGCTGCAGATACGCAGTATTTT. This codes for CATSPGGAADTQYF.

The chain has TRBV6-5 and TRBJ2-1; D is perhaps TRBD1 (6 bases). Trimming removed 0 bases from V and 10 bases from J, with 13 bases in between. There are 14 residues in the CDR3. Germline V gives CDR1 MNHEY, CDR2 SVGAGI. The CDR3 DNA reads TGTGCCAGCAGTTACTCCTACCAGGGGTACGAGCAGTTCTTC. Translating gives CASSYSYQGYEQFF.

V and J are TRBV28 and TRBJ2-3; D possibly matches TRBD1 or TRBD2 (5 bases each). This CDR3 comprises 14 residues. Germline V lookup: CDR1 MDHEN, CDR2 SYDVKM. Trimming left V 2 bases short and J 11 bases short, with 17 bases between. DNA of the CDR3: TGTGCCAGCAGTTTAACGGGGCCCGGCATAGGGCAGTATTTT. It specifies CASSLTGPGIGQYF.

This clonotype was recorded at least ten times. The J gene is TRBJ2-7, the V gene TRBV9; D unclear. V lost 2 bases and J lost 0, with 6 bases in between. The germline CDR1 and CDR2 sequences are SGDLS and YYNGEE. The CDR3 runs 13 residues. CDR3 protein: CASSVGLSYEQYF. The CDR3, as DNA: TGTGCCAGCAGCGTGGGCCTCTCCTACGAGCAGTACTTC.

The chain couples TRBV7-9 to TRBJ1-2, with D perhaps matching TRBD1 (5 bases). V was clipped by 5 bases and J by 7 bases, with 23 bases between them. CDR3 size: 16 residues. Germline V gene lookup returns CDR1 SEHNR and CDR2 FQNEAQ (reference sequence). The DNA of the CDR3 is TGTGCCAGCAGCCCCTCAGCGGGGACGCCGGACTTTGGCTACACCTTC. Its protein product is CASSPSAGTPDFGYTF. Full variable domain (missing parts from reference TRBV7-9 and TRBJ1-2): DTGVSQNPRHKITKRGQNVTFRCDPISEHNRLYWYRQTLGQGPEFLTYFQNEAQLEKSRLLSDRFSAERPKGSFSTLEIQRTEQGDSAMYLCASSPSAGTPDFGYTFGSGTRLTVV.

The sample holds a few counts of this clonotype. This CDR3 reads CASSQDLDTGTSTDTQYF. CDR3 DNA: TGCGCCAGCAGCCAAGATCTTGATACAGGGACAAGCACAGATACGCAGTATTTT. V usage is TRBV4-3 and J usage is TRBJ2-3; weak D call: TRBD1 (6 bases). The germline gives CDR1 LGHNA, CDR2 YSLEER. V shed 0 bases and J shed 0 bases, with 16 bases lying between them. The CDR3 runs 18 residues.

Here the CDR3 reads CASSFVTESYEQYF. The CDR3 nucleotides are TGTGCCAGCAGCTTTGTGACAGAATCCTACGAGCAGTACTTC. The rearrangement links TRBV5-6 to TRBJ2-7; a weak D match, TRBD1 (5 bases). The V gene lost 2 bases and the J gene lost 1 base, with 10 bases spanning the gap. From germline, CDR1 is SGHDT and CDR2 YYEEEE. The length of the CDR3 is 14 residues.

J is TRBJ2-5 and V is TRBV28, with a weak D call TRBD2 (6 bases). Between the trimmed V and J ends, which lost 8 bases and 5 bases, there was a span of 18 bases. Germline-derived CDR1 and CDR2 are MDHEN and SYDVKM. The CDR3 has 14 amino acids. As DNA, the CDR3 is TGTGCCAGCGGCCCCGTAGGGGCGGGGGAGACCCAGTACTTC. Encoded protein: CASGPVGAGETQYF.

CDR3 amino acids: CASSGTKLAYEQYF. The CDR3 DNA reads TGTGCCAGCAGTGGGACTAAATTGGCTTACGAGCAGTACTTC. V is TRBV2 and J is TRBJ2-7, with D possibly matching TRBD2 (6 bases). The CDR3 length is 14 residues. Germline values: CDR1 SNHLY, CDR2 FYNNEI. Between the trimmed V and J ends, which lost 4 bases and 4 bases, there was a span of 14 bases.

This clonotype was picked up a small number of times. The chain is built from TRBV5-1 and TRBJ2-5; TRBD1 matches 9 bases. The ends lost 1 base at V and 3 bases at J; junction bases unmatched: 7. The germline V gene has CDR1 SGHRS and CDR2 YFSETQ. This CDR3 contains 16 residues. CDR3 nucleotides: TGCGCCAGCAGCTTGCCGACAGGGGGGCCGGAAGAGACCCAGTACTTC. It codes for CASSLPTGGPEETQYF.

The chain carries TRBV6-6 and TRBJ2-5, with D possibly being TRBD1 (6 bases). Germline V CDR1 and CDR2: MNHNY, SVGAGI (reference sequence). V was pared by 6 bases and J by 7 bases, with 15 bases between. The CDR3 is 13 residues long. The DNA of the CDR3 is TGTGCCAGCAGGGAACAGGGAGATGGGACCCAGTACTTC. It specifies CASREQGDGTQYF.

The chain has TRBV4-3 and TRBJ2-1; 9 bases match TRBD2. Unmatched junction bases numbered 5, after V lost 0 bases and J lost 5 bases. The germline V gene has CDR1 LGHNA and CDR2 YSLEER. There are 16 residues in the CDR3. CDR3 nucleotides: TGCGCCAGCAGCCAAGAGTGGCTAGCGGGGAACAATGAGCAGTTCTTC. Its translation is CASSQEWLAGNNEQFF.

This chain uses TRBV12-3 or TRBV12-4 with TRBJ2-4; TRBD2 aligns across 7 bases. V trimming: 2 bases; J trimming: 5 bases; junction bases outside the gene matches: 9. This CDR3 comprises 16 residues. The CDR3 DNA reads as TGTGCCAGCAGTTTAATAGGAGCGGGGAGCCAAAACATTCAGTACTTC. It is translated as CASSLIGAGSQNIQYF.

The count of this clonotype is one. This may arise from a read error, as a much more abundant clone is one base away. This chain uses TRBV15 with TRBJ2-4; 12 nucleotides match TRBD2. This CDR3 contains 15 residues. J gave up 13 bases and V 3 bases, and 10 bases lay outside the gene matches. CDR1 and CDR2 from the germline V gene are LNHNV and YYDKDF (reference sequence). CDR3 protein: CATSRTSGGPNEQYF. CDR3 bases: TGTGCCACCAGCAGGACTAGCGGGGGCCCCAATGAGCAGTACTTC.

This clonotype was detected only a few times. The chain uses TRBV20-1 and TRBJ2-5; D perhaps matches TRBD2 (5 bases). Germline assignment: CDR1 DFQATT and CDR2 SNEGSKA (reference sequence). The CDR3 runs to 16 residues. Trimming left V 0 bases short and J 6 bases short, with 20 bases between. The CDR3, as DNA: TGCAGTGCTAGAGAAATTTTGGCTAGCATCCTGCAGACCCAGTACTTC. This codes for CSAREILASILQTQYF.